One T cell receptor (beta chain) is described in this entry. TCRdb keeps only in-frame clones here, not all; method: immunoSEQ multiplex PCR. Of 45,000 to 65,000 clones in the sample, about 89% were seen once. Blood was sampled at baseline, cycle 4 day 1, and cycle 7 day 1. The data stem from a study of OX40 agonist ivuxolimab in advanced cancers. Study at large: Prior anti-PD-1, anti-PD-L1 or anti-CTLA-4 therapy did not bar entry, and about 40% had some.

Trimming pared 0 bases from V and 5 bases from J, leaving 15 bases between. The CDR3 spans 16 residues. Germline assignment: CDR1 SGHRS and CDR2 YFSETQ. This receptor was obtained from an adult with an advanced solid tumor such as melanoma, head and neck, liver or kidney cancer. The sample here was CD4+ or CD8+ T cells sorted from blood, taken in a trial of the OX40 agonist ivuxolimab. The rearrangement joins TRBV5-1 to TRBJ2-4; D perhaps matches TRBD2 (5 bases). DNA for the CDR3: TGCGCCAGCAGCTTGGCCGGGGAACTCCGCCAAAACATTCAGTACTTC. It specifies CASSLAGELRQNIQYF.